This T cell receptor beta chain was sequenced during a study of breast tumors, draining lymph nodes, adjacent tissues. As to this clonotype: Its antigen is unidentified.

Samples came from axillary lymph nodes draining the breast cancer. Unmatched junction bases numbered 12, after V lost 5 bases and J lost 9 bases. Germline V CDR1 and CDR2: DFQATT, SNEGSKA (reference sequence). The CDR3 is 14 residues long. TCRdb re-analysed the multiplex PCR reads in MiXCR, keeping a single row per CDR3 protein. The sample holds approximately 89,000 distinct CDR3 sequences, more than 25% seen once. Regarding the study as a whole: The data were judged consistent with most tumor T cells coming from lymph node and expanding in tumor. Tumor repertoires ranked between lymph nodes and nontumor tissue in diversity, with V and J gene preferences. Luminal-like breast cancer showed significantly greater tumor-nontumor repertoire similarity than basal-like breast cancer did. The lymph node origin of tumor T cells was framed as consistent with a hypothesis, not demonstrated.

The genes are TRBV20-1 and TRBJ2-1; 8 bases map to TRBD2. Sequenced sample: axillary lymph node tissue. This receptor was identified in a female donor with breast cancer. Some clones in this sample may be carry-over from other donors' samples. CDR3 nucleotide sequence: TGCAGTGCTCTTCAACCGGGACTAGTATCTGAGCAGTTCTTC. It is translated as CSALQPGLVSEQFF.